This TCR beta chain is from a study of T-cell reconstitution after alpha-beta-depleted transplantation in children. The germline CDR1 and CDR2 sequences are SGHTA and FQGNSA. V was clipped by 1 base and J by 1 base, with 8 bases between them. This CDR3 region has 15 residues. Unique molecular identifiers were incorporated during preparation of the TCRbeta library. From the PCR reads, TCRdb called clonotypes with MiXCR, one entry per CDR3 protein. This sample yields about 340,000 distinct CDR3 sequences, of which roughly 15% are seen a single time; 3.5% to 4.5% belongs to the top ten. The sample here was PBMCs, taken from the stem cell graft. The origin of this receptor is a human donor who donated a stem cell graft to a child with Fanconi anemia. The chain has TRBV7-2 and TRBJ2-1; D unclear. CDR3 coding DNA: TGTGCCAGCAGCTTAGGCCCCACTTCCTACAATGAGCAGTTCTTC. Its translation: CASSLGPTSYNEQFF.